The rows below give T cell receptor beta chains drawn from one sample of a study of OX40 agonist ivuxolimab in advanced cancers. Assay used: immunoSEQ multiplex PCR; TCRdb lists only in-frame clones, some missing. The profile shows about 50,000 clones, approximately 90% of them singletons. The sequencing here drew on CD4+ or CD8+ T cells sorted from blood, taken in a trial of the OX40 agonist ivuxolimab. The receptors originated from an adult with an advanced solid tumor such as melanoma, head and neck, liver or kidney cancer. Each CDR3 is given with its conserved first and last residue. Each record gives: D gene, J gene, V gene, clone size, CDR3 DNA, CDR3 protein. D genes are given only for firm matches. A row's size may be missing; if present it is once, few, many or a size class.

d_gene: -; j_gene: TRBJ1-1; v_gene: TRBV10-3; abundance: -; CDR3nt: TGTGCCATCAGTACAGACCGGAACACTGAAGCTTTCTTT; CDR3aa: CAISTDRNTEAFF
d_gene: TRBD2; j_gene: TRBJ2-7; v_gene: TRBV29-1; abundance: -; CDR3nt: TGCAGCGTTGAAGATTGGGCGGGAGGGTCCTACGAGCAGTACTTC; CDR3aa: CSVEDWAGGSYEQYF
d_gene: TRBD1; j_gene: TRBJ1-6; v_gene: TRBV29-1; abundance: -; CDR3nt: TGCAGCGTGGGACAGGGGCAGGGCTCACCCCTCCACTTT; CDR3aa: CSVGQGQGSPLHF
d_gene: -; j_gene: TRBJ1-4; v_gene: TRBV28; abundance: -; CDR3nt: TGTGCCAGCAGTTTGGGGGGGATGGGGAACGAAAAACTGTTTTTT; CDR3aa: CASSLGGMGNEKLFF
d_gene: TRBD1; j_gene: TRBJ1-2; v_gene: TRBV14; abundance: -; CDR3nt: TGTGCCAGCAGCCCACTTCGACAGGGTACCCAATACTATGGCTACACCTTC; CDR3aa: CASSPLRQGTQYYGYTF
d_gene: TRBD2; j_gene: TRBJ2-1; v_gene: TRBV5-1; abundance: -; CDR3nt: TGCGCCAGCAGCATTTTTCCGGGACTAGCGGCCGGTTACAATGAGCAGTTCTTC; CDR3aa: CASSIFPGLAAGYNEQFF
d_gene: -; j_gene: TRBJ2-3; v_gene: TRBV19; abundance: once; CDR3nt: TGTGCCAGTAGTTCCCGTTCTACGCAGTATTTT; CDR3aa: CASSSRSTQYF
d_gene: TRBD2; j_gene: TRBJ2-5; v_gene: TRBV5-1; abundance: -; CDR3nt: TGCGCCAGCAGCTTTAGCGGGAGTGACCCAGAGACCCAGTACTTC; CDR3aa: CASSFSGSDPETQYF
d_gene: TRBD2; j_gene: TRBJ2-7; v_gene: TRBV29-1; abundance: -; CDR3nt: TGCAGCGCTAACGGGAGGCCGGGGGGGGAGCAGTACTTC; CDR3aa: CSANGRPGGEQYF
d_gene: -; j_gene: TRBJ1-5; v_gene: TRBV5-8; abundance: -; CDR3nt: TGTGCCAGCAGCTTCTTCGGACAAAGCAATCAGCCCCAGCATTTT; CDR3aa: CASSFFGQSNQPQHF
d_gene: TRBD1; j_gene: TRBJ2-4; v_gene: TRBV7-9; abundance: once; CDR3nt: TGTGCCAGCAGCCCGAACGGACAGGGGTTACAGGACAACATTCAGTACTTC; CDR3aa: CASSPNGQGLQDNIQYF
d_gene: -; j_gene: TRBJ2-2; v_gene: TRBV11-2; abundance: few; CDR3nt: TGTGCCAGCAGCTTAGGGACCGGGAACACCGGGGAGCTGTTTTTT; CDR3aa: CASSLGTGNTGELFF
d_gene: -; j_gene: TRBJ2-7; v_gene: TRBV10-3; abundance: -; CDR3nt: TGTGCCACCGGGGGAACCTACGAGCAGTACTTC; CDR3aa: CATGGTYEQYF
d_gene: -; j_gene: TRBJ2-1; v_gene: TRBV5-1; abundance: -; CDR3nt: TGCGCCAGCAGCTTGGCCGGAGGGGTCTACAATGAGCAGTTCTTC; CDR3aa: CASSLAGGVYNEQFF
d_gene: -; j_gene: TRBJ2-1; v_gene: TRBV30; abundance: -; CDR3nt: TGTGCCTGCACGAGATCCTACAATGAGCAGTTCTTC; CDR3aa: CACTRSYNEQFF
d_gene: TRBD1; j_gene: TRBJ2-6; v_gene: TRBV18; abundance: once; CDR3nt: TGTGCCAGCTCACCGGGACAGGGGGCGGCTGGGGCCAACGTCCTGACTTTC; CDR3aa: CASSPGQGAAGANVLTF
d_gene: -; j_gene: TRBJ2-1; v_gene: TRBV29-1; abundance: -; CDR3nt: TGCAGCGACGGGAATGAGCAGTTCTTC; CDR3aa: CSDGNEQFF
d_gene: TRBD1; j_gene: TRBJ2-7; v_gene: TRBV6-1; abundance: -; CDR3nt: TGTGCCAGCAGGACTAGACAGGGGGCGCAACACGAGCAGTACTTC; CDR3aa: CASRTRQGAQHEQYF
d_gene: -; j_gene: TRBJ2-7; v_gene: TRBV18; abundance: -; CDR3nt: TGTGCCAGCTCACCCAGGGACTCCTACGAGCAGTACTTC; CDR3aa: CASSPRDSYEQYF
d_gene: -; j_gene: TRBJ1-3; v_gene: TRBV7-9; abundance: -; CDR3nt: TGTGCCAGCAGCTTAGAGGCGGGCAGCTCTGGAAACACCATATATTTT; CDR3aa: CASSLEAGSSGNTIYF
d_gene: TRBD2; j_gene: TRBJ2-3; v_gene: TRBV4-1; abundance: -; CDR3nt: TGCGCCAGCAGCCAAGATAGCGGGAGGGGTCCTACGCAGTATTTT; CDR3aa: CASSQDSGRGPTQYF
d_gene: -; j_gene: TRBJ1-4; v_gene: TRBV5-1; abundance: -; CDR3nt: TGCGCCAGCAGCTTTACCGGGGGAGAAAAACTGTTTTTT; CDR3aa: CASSFTGGEKLFF
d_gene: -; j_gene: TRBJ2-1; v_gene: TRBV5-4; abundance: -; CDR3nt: TGTGCCAGCAGCTTGGAATCCGGGCCAGGGTCCCTCAATGAGCAGTTCTTC; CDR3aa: CASSLESGPGSLNEQFF
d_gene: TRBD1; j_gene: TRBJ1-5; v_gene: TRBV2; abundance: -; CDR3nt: TGTGCCAGCAAAGACAGGGACGGGGATCAGCCCCAGCATTTT; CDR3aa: CASKDRDGDQPQHF
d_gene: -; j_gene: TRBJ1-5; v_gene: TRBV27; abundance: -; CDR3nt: TGTGCCAGCAGATTTATCCAGGGTGGACAGCCCCAGCATTTT; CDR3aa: CASRFIQGGQPQHF
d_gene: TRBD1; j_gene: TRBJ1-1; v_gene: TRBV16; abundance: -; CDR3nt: TGTGCCAGCAGTCGACAGGGGGCCGGCACTGAAGCTTTCTTT; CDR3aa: CASSRQGAGTEAFF
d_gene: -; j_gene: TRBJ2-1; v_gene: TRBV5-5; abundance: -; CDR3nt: TGTGCCAGCAGCTTGGGAGGGACAAATCCCTACAATGAGCAGTTCTTC; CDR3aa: CASSLGGTNPYNEQFF
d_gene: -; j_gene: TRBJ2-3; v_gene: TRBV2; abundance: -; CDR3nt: TGTGCCAGCAGTGAATGGGCTACAGATACGCAGTATTTT; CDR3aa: CASSEWATDTQYF
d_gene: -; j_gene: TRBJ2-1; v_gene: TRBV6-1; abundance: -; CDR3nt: TGTGCCAGCAGCGTACCCCCCACAGGGTACAATGAGCAGTTCTTC; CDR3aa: CASSVPPTGYNEQFF
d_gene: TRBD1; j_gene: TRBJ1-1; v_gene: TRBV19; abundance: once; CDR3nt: TGTGCCAGTAGTATGAACAGGGGACTGAACACTGAAGCTTTCTTT; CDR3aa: CASSMNRGLNTEAFF
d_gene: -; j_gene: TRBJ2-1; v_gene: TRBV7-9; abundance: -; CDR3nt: TGTGCCAGCAGCACCCCAGGGGCGCGGCATGAGCAGTTCTTC; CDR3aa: CASSTPGARHEQFF
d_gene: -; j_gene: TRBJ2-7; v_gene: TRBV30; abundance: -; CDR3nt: TGTGCCTGGAGTGGCCGGATCTACGAGCAGTACTTC; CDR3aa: CAWSGRIYEQYF
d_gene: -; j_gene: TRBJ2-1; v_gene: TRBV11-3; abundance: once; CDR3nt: TGTGCCAGCAGCTTGGACAATGAGCAGTTCTTC; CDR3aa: CASSLDNEQFF
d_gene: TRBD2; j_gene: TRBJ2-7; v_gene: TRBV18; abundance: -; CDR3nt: TGTGCCAGCTCACCCCCAGGGAGCGTGGGAGGGGCCTTCGAGCAGTACTTC; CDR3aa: CASSPPGSVGGAFEQYF
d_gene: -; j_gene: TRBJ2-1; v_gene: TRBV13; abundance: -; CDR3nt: TGTGCCAGCAAGGGAGTCAATGAGCAGTTCTTC; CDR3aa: CASKGVNEQFF
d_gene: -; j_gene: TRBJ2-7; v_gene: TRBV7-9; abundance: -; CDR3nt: TGTGCCAGCAGCTTCGGCCTTGAGCAGTACTTC; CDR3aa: CASSFGLEQYF
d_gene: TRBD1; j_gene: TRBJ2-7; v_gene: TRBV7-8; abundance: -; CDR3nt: TGTGCCAGCAGCCCCGGACAGGGGGGCTACGAGCAGTACTTC; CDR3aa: CASSPGQGGYEQYF